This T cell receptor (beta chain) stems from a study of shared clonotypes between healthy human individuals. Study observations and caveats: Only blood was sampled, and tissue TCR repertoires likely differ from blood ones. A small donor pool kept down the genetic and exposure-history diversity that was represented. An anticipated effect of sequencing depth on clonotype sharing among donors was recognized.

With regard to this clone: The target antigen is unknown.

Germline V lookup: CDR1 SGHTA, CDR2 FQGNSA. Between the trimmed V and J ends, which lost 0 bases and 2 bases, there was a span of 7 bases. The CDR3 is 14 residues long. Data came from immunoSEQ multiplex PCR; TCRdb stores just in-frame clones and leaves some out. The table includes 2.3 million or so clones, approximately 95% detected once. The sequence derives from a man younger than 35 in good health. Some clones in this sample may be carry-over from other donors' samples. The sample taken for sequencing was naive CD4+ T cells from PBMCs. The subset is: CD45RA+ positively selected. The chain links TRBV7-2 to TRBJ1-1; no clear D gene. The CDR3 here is CASSLAGSNTEAFF. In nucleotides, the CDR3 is TGTGCCAGCAGCTTAGCAGGGTCCAACACTGAAGCTTTCTTT.